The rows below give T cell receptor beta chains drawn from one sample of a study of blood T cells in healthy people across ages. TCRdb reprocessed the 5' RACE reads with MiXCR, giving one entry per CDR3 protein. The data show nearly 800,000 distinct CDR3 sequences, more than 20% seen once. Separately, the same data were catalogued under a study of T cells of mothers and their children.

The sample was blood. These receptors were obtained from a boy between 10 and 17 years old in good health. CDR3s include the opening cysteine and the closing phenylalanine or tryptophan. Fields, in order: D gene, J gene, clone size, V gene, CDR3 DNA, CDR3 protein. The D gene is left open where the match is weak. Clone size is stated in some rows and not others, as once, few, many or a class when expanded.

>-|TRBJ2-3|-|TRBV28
TGTGCCAGCAGGGGGTCTGTGGGGGGCACAGATACGCAGTATTTT
CASRGSVGGTDTQYF
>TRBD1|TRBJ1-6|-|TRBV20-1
TGCAGTGCTAGAGATTTGGGACAGGGTGATAATTCACCCCTCCACTTT
CSARDLGQGDNSPLHF
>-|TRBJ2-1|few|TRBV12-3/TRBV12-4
TGTGCCAGCAGTTTAGTCCAGGGGAAATACAATGAGCAGTTCTTC
CASSLVQGKYNEQFF
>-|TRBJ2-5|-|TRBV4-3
TGCGCCAGCAGCCAAAAGCCGCGCAGGGGCCAAGAGACCCAGTACTTC
CASSQKPRRGQETQYF
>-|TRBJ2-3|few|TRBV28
TGTGCCAGCAGTTTATTACGGAGAGATACGCAGTATTTT
CASSLLRRDTQYF
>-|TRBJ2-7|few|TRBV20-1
TGCAGTGCGCGGTTCGATTACGAGCAGTACTTC
CSARFDYEQYF
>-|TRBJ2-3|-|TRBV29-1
TGCAGCGTTGAGGAGGACCGGGATACGCAGTATTTT
CSVEEDRDTQYF
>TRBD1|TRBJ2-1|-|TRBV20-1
TGCAGTGCAAACACCGGGACAGACAATGAGCAGTTCTTC
CSANTGTDNEQFF
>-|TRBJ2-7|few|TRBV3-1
TGTGCCAGCCTCCCCAGCGGCTCCTACGAGCAGTACTTC
CASLPSGSYEQYF
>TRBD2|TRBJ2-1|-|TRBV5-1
TGCGCCAGCAGCTTCGGCCCCGAATTTAGCGGGAGGAGGGGTGAGCAGTTCTTC
CASSFGPEFSGRRGEQFF